The present TCR beta chain was sequenced within a study of cytomegalovirus exposure and HLA in healthy donors. Overall study findings and caveats: Sequencing had likely introduced a cluster of highly shared sequence variants as an artifact.

The CDR3 runs 14 residues. The V gene's germline CDR1 is SSHAT and CDR2 FNYEAQ (reference sequence). Notes on this clone: Its matching antigen is unknown. At one end, the junction sequence differs from germline, possibly due to a read error.

Researchers ran the PCR with 60 Vbeta and 13 Jbeta primers. The repertoire was sequenced with immunoSEQ multiplex PCR; TCRdb's copy has only in-frame clones and lacks some. The sample consists of more than 80,000 clones, roughly 71% of them appearing once. The source is a man over 45 in good health and CMV-seronegative. The sequenced sample consisted of PBMCs. The V gene is TRBV7-7, the J gene TRBJ2-2; 12 bases map to TRBD2. CDR3 in DNA: TGTGCTAGCACCCCGACTAGCGGGAGCGGGGAGCTGTTTTTT. It specifies CASTPTSGSGELFF.